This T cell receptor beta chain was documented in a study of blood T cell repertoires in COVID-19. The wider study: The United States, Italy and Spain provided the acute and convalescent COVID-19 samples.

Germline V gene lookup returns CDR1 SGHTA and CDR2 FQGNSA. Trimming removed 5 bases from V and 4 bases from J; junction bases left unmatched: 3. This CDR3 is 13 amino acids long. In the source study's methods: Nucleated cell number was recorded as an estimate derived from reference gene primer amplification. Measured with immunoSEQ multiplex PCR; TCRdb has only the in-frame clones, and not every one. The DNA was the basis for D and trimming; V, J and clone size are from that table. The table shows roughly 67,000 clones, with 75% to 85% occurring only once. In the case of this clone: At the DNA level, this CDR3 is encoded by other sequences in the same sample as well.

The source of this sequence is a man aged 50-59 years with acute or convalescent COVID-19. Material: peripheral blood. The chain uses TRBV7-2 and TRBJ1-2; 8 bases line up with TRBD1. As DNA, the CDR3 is TGTGCCAGCAGCCCCGGGACAGGCTATGGCTACACCTTC. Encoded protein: CASSPGTGYGYTF.